A single sample is the source of the 5 T cell receptor beta chains below, sequenced in a study of OX40 agonist ivuxolimab in advanced cancers. The method was immunoSEQ multiplex PCR; TCRdb's version includes in-frame clones alone and lacks a portion of them. The table includes about 76,000 clones, around nine tenths detected once. Source: CD4+ or CD8+ T cells sorted from blood, taken in a trial of the OX40 agonist ivuxolimab. The source is an adult with an advanced solid tumor such as melanoma, head and neck, liver or kidney cancer.

This rearrangement joins TRBV27 to TRBJ1-1; TRBD1 aligns across 7 bases. V was clipped by 5 bases and J by 4 bases; unmatched bases: 13. This CDR3 has 16 amino acids. Germline V lookup: CDR1 MNHEY, CDR2 SMNVEV (reference sequence). The CDR3 coding sequence is TGTGCCAGCAGTCGCCGGACAGGCACTGTGGGCACTGAAGCTTTCTTT. This translates into CASSRRTGTVGTEAFF.

Comments on this clone: Other DNA variants within this sample encode the same CDR3. V is TRBV11-2 and J is TRBJ2-7, with TRBD1 identical over 10 bases. The V segment lost 1 base and the J segment 0 bases; nucleotides outside the gene matches: 0. This CDR3 is 15 amino acids long. Germline lookup yields CDR1 SGHAT and CDR2 FQNNGV. The CDR3 DNA reads as TGTGCCAGCAGCTTAGGGACAGGGGGCTCCTACGAGCAGTACTTC. This codes for CASSLGTGGSYEQYF. Filled out from reference TRBV11-2 and TRBJ2-7, the complete variable domain reads EAGVAQSPRYKIIEKRQSVAFWCNPISGHATLYWYQQILGQGPKLLIQFQNNGVVDDSQLPKDRFSAERLKGVDSTLKIQPAKLEDSAVYLCASSLGTGGSYEQYFGPGTRLTVT.

The chain is built from TRBV5-5 and TRBJ2-7, with a tentative D call TRBD2 (6 bases). The CDR3 totals 13 residues. Germline V CDR1 and CDR2: SGHKS, YYEKEE (reference sequence). V lost 6 bases, J lost 0 bases, and 10 bases lay in between. CDR3 DNA sequence: TGTGCCAGCAACTCGCGGGGCTCCTACGAGCAGTACTTC. The encoded protein is CASNSRGSYEQYF.

The rearrangement joins TRBV5-4 to TRBJ2-7; 8 bases map to TRBD2. CDR3 length: 16 residues. Germline V gives CDR1 SGHNT, CDR2 YYREEE (reference sequence). Losses at the gene ends were 0 bases for V and 6 bases for J; bases not matched to a gene: 11. CDR3 coding DNA: TGTGCCAGCAGCTTGGGAGGGAGCGGGAGAGGGCGCGAGCAGTACTTC. Translation gives CASSLGGSGRGREQYF.

In this sample, this clone turned up once. V gene TRBV10-1 combines with J gene TRBJ1-1; 7 nucleotides agree with TRBD1. The CDR3 loop spans 14 amino acids. The V segment lost 8 bases and the J segment 3 bases; nucleotides outside the gene matches: 9. Germline V gene sequence: CDR1 WNHNN, CDR2 SYGVQD (reference sequence). The CDR3, as DNA: TGCGCCAGCCTTAAGGGGGCGCCGGACACTGAAGCTTTCTTT. Amino acids: CASLKGAPDTEAFF.